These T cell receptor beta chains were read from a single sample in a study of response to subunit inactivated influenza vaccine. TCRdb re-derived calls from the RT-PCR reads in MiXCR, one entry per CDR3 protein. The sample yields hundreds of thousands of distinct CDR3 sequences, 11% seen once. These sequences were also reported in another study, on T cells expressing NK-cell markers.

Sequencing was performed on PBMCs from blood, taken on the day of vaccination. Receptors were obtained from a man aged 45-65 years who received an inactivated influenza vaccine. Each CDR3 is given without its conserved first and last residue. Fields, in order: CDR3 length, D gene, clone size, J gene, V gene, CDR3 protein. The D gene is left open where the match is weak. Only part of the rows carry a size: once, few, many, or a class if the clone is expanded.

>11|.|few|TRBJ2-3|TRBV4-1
ASSQEVTYTQY
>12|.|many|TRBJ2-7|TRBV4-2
ASSQDPRAREQY
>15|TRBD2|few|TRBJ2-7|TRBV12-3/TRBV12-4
ASSYSPGTSLSYEQY
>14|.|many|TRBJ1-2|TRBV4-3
ASSQDIRGAGYGYT
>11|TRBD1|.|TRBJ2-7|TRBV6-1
ASRGRGRREQY
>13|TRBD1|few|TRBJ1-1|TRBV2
ASRADRGINTEAF
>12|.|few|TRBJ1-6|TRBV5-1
ASTNGVANSPLH
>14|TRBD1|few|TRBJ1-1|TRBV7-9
ASSPRQGAGNTEAF
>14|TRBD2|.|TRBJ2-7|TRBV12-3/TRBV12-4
ASSPHDGRFHPEQY
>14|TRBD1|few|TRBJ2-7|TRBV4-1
ASSQDPGTGVYEQY
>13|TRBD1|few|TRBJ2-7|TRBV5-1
ASSRTTGPGYEQY
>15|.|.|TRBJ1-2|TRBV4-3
ASSQGRQILGNYGYT